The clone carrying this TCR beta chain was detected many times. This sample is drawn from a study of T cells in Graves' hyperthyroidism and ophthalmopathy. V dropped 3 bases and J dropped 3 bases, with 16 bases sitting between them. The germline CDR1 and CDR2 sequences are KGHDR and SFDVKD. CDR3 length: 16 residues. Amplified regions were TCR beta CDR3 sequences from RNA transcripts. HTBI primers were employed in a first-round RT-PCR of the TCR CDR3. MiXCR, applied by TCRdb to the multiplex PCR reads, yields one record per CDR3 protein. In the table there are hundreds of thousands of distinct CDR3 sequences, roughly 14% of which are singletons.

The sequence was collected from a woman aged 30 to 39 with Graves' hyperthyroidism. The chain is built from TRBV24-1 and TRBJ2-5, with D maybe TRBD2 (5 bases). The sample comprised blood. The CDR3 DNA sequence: TGTGCCACCAGTGATAGGGTAAATCGGGGTGAAGAGACCCAGTACTTC. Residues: CATSDRVNRGEETQYF.